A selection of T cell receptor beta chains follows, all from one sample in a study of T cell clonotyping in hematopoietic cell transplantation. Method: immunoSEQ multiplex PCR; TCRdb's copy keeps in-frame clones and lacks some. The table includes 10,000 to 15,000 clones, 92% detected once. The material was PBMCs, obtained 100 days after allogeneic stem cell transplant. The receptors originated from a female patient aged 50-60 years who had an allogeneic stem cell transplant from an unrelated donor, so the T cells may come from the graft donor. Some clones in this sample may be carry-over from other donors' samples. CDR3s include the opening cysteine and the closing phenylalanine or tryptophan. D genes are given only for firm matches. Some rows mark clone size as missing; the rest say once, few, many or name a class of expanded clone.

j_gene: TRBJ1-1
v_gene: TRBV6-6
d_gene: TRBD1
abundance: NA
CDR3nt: TGTGCCAGCAGTCGAGGGACAGGGGGTGAAGCTTTCTTT
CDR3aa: CASSRGTGGEAFF

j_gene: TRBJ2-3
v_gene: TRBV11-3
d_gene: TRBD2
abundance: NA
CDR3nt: TGTGCCAGCAGCCTCGGCCCCTTTAGGGCGGGAGTAAATACGCAGTATTTT
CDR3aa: CASSLGPFRAGVNTQYF

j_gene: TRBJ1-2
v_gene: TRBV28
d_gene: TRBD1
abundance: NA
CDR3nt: TGTGCCAGCAGTTTCCTGGACAGGGTGGCCGGCTACACCTTC
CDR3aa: CASSFLDRVAGYTF

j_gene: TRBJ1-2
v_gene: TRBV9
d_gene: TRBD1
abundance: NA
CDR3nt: TGTGCCAGCAGCGCGACAGGGGGCGCCTCTTATGGCTACACCTTC
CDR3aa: CASSATGGASYGYTF

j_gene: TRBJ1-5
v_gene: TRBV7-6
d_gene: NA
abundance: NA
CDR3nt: TGTGCCAGCAGCTTAGCTAGCAATCAGCCCCAGCATTTT
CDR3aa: CASSLASNQPQHF

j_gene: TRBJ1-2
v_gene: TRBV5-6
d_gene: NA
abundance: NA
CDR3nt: TGTGCCAGCAGCCTGAGGGGGGTTGACTATGGCTACACCTTC
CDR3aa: CASSLRGVDYGYTF

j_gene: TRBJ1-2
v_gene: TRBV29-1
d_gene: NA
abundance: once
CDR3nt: TGCAGCGTTGACATACAGCTCAACTATGGCTACACCTTC
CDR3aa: CSVDIQLNYGYTF

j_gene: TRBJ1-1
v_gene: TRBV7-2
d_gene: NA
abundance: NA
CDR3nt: TGTGCCAGCAGCTTAGGCCCTCCTCCGAACACTGAAGCTTTCTTT
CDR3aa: CASSLGPPPNTEAFF

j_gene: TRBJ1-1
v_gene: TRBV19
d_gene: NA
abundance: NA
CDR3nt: TGTGCCAGTATACGAAACGGGGGTTTTGGGACTGAAGCTTTCTTT
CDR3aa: CASIRNGGFGTEAFF

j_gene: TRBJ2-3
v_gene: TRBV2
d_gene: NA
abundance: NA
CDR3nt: TGTGCCAGCTCTCCTGTCGGTGGGGAATCCACAGATACGCAGTATTTT
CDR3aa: CASSPVGGESTDTQYF

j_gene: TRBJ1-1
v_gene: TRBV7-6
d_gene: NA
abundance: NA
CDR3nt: TGTGCCAGCACCGTAATGACGGACATGAACACTGAAGCTTTCTTT
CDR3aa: CASTVMTDMNTEAFF

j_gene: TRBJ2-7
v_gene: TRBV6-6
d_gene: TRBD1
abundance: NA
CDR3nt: TGTGCCAGCAGTCCATATAGACCGGGACAGGGCTACGAGCAGTACTTC
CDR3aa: CASSPYRPGQGYEQYF

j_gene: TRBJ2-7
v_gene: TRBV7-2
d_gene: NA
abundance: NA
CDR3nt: TGTGCCAGCAGCTTAGAACAGGTGCGGAAGTGGGACGAGCAGTACTTC
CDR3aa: CASSLEQVRKWDEQYF

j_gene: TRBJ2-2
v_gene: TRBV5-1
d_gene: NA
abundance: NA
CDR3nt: TGCGCCAGCAGCTTGGCCCAGAGACTCCTTCCCGGGGAGCTGTTTTTT
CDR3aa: CASSLAQRLLPGELFF

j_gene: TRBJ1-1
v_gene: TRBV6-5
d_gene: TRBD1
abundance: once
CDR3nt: TGTGCCAGCAGTTACAGGGCACAGGGGGTGAACACTGAAGCTTTCTTT
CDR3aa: CASSYRAQGVNTEAFF

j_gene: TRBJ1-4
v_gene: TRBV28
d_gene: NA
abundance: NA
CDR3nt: TGTGCCAGCACCCCGACAAGGGACAATGAAAAACTGTTTTTT
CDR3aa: CASTPTRDNEKLFF

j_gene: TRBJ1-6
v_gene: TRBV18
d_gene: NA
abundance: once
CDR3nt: TGTGCCAGCTCACCAGTAGGATATGATAATTCACCCCTCCACTTT
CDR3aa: CASSPVGYDNSPLHF

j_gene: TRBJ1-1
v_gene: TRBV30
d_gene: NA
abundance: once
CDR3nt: TGTGCCTGGAGTGTCGAAGTCGGGACTGAAGCTTTCTTT
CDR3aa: CAWSVEVGTEAFF

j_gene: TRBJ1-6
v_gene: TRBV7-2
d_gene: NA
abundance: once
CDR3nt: TGTGCCAGCAGCCCAGGCGGGGCCGGGTCACCCCTCCACTTT
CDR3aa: CASSPGGAGSPLHF

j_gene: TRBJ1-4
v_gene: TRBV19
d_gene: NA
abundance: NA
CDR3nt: TGTGCCAGTAGCCCGACAGCAACTAATGAAAAACTGTTTTTT
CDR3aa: CASSPTATNEKLFF

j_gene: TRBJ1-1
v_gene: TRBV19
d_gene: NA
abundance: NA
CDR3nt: TGTGCCAGCTTCGACATCATATCAGATAACACTGAAGCTTTCTTT
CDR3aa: CASFDIISDNTEAFF

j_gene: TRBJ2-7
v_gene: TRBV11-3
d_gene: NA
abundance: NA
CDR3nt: TGTGCCAGCAGCTTCTCTCTCTACGAGCAGTACTTC
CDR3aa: CASSFSLYEQYF

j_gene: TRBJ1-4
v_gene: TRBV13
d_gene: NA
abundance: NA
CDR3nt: TGTGCCAGCAGCTTACAGGGAGCCCACTATGAAAAACTGTTTTTT
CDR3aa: CASSLQGAHYEKLFF

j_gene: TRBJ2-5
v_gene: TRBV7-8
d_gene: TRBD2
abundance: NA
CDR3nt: TGTGCCAGCAGCCCCGGGGCTAGCGGATTCCAAGAGACCCAGTACTTC
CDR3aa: CASSPGASGFQETQYF

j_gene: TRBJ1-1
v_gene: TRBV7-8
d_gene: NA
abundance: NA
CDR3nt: TGTGCCAGCAGCCTAAGGAATCGAGGACTTAACACTGAAGCTTTCTTT
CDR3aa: CASSLRNRGLNTEAFF

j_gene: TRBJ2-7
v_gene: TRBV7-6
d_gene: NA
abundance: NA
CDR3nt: TGTGCCAGCAGCCCGCGGGACGGCTACGAGCAGTACTTC
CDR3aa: CASSPRDGYEQYF

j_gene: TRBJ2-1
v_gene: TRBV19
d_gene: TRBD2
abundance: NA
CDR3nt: TGTGCCAGTAGTGCCTTCCAGGGAGGGACTCGCAATGAGCAGTTCTTC
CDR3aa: CASSAFQGGTRNEQFF

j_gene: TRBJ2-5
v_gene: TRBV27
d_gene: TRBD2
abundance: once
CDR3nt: TGTGCCAGCAGTTTATTAGGCCTAGCGGGAGTCCAAGAGACCCAGTACTTC
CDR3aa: CASSLLGLAGVQETQYF

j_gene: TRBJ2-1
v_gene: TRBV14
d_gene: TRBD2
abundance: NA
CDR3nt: TGTGCCAGCAGTAGCTACCCGAGCGGGATTCGCAATGAGCAGTTCTTC
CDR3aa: CASSSYPSGIRNEQFF

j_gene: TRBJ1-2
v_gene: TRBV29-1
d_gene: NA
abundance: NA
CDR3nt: TGCAGCGCCGGGACTGGCGTTGGATATGGCTACACCTTC
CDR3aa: CSAGTGVGYGYTF

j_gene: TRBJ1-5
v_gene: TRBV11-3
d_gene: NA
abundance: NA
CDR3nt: TGTGCCAGCAGCGACGGAGGAATGACAGGCATCGGTGACTACAATCAGCCCCAGCATTTT
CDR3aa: CASSDGGMTGIGDYNQPQHF

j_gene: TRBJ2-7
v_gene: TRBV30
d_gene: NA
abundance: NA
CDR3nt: TGTGCCTGGAGTAGATATGGGGGGTCCTACGAGCAGTACTTC
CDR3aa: CAWSRYGGSYEQYF

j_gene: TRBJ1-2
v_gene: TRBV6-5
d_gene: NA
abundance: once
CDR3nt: TGTGCCACCGAATCACCGGGACGGAACTATGGCTACACCTTC
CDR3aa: CATESPGRNYGYTF

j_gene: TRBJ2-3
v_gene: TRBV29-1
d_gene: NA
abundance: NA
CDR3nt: TGCAGCGTTGAAAGGGCAGGGGTAGGGGATACGCAGTATTTT
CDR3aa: CSVERAGVGDTQYF

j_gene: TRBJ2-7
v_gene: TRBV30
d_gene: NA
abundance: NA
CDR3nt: TGTGCCTGGAGTCTCGGGTTGGAGCAGTACTTC
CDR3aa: CAWSLGLEQYF

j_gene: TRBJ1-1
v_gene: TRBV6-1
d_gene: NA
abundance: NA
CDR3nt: TGTGCCAGCAGTGAAGACCCCTCCTATCGGAACACTGAAGCTTTCTTT
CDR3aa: CASSEDPSYRNTEAFF

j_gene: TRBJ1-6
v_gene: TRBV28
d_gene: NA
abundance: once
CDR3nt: TGTGCCGGGGGGGACAATCGGGGGTATTCACCCCTCCACTTT
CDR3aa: CAGGDNRGYSPLHF

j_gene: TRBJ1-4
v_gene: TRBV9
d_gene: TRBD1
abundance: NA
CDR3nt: TGTGCCAGCAGCGTTCGGACAGGGAGTCGAGAAAAACTGTTTTTT
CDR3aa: CASSVRTGSREKLFF

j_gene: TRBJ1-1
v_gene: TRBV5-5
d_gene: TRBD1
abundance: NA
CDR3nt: TGTGCCAGCAGGGACAGGGTGAACACTGAAGCTTTCTTT
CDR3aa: CASRDRVNTEAFF

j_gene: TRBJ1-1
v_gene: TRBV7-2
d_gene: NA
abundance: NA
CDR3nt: TGTGCCAGCAGCTTAGAAAGTGACCGCTACACTGAAGCTTTCTTT
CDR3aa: CASSLESDRYTEAFF